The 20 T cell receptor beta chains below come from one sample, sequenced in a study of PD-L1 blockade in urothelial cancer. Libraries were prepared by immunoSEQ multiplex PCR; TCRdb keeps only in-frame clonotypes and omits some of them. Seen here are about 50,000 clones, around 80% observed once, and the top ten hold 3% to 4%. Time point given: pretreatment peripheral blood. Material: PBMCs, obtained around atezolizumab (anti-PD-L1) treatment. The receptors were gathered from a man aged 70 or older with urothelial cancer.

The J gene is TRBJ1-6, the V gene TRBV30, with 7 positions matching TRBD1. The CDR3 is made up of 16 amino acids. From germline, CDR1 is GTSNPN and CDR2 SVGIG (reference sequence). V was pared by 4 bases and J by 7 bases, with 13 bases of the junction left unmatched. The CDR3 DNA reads TGTGCCTGGACTGTTAGAGGGGGCGCGAGGAATTCACCCCTCCACTTT. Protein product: CAWTVRGGARNSPLHF.

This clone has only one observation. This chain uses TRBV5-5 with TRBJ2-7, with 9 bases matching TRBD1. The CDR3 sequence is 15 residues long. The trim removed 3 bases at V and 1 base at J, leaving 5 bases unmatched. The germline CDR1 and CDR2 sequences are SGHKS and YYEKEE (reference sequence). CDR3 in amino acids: CASSSPGQGSYEQYF. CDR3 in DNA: TGTGCCAGCAGCTCCCCGGGACAGGGATCCTACGAGCAGTACTTC. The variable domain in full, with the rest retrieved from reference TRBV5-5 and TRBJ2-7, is DAGVTQSPTHLIKTRGQQVTLRCSPISGHKSVSWYQQVLGQGPQFIFQYYEKEERGRGNFPDRFSARQFPNYSSELNVNALLLGDSALYLCASSSPGQGSYEQYFGPGTRLTVT.

The CDR3 DNA reads TGTGCCAGTAGTCCCCGGACAGGGGGTGGTGACACTGAAGCTTTCTTT. Translation: CASSPRTGGGDTEAFF. V and J are TRBV19 and TRBJ1-1, with TRBD1 identical over 10 bases. The CDR3 length is 16 residues. V shed 5 bases, J shed 3 bases, and the junction held 9 bases outside the gene matches. CDR1 is LNHDA, CDR2 SQIVND, per germline (reference sequence).

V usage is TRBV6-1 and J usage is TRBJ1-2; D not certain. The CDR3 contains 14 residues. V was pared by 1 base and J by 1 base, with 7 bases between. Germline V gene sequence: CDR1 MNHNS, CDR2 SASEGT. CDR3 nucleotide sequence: TGTGCCAGCAGTGAAGTTGGGAGTAACTATGGCTACACCTTC. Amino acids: CASSEVGSNYGYTF.

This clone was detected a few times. As DNA, the CDR3 is TGTGCCAGCAGTCCTCTCTCTGGGGCCAACGTCCTGACTTTC. The encoded protein is CASSPLSGANVLTF. The chain combines TRBV6-4 with TRBJ2-6; D unresolved. The V end was cut by 5 bases, the J end by 0 bases, with 5 bases between. This CDR3 is built from 14 residues. Germline-derived CDR1 and CDR2 are MRHNA and SNTAGT.

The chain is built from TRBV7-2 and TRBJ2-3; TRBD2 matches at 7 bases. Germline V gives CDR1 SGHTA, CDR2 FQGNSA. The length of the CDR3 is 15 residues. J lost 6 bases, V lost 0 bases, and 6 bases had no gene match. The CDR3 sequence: CASSLAASGPDTQYF. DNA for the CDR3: TGTGCCAGCAGCTTAGCGGCTAGCGGTCCTGATACGCAGTATTTT.

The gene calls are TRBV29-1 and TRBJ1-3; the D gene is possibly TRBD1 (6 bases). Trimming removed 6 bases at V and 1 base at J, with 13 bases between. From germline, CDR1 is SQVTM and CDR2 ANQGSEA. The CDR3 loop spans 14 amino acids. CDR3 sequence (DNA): TGCAGCGTCGAGGACAGCTTTTCTGGAAACACCATATATTTT. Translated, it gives CSVEDSFSGNTIYF.

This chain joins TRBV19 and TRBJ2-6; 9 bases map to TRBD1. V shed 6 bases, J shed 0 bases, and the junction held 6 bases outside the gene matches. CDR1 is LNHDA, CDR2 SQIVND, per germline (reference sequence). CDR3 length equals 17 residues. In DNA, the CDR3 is TGTGCCAGTAGCAGGACAGGGGCCCCCTCTGGGGCCAACGTCCTGACTTTC. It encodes CASSRTGAPSGANVLTF.

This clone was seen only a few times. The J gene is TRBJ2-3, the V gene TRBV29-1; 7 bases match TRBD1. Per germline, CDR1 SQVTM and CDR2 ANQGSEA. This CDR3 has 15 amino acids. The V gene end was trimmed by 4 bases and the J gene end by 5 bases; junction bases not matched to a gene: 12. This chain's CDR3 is CSVGTSRQGQDTQYF. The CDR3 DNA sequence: TGCAGCGTTGGTACCTCGAGACAGGGACAAGATACGCAGTATTTT.

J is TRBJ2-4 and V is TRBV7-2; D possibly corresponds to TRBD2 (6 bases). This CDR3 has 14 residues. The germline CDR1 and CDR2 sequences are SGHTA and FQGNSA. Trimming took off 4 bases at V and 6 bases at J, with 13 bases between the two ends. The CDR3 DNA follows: TGTGCCAGCAGCTCAGTTAAGGGAGGAAACATTCAGTACTTC. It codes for CASSSVKGGNIQYF.

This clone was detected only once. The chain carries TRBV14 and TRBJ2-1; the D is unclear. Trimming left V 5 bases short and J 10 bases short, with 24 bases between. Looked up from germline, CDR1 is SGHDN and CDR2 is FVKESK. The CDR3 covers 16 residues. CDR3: CASSARKGDGAMEQFF. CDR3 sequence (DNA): TGTGCCAGCAGCGCGAGGAAAGGAGACGGCGCAATGGAGCAGTTCTTC. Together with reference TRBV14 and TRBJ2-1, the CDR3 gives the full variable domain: EAGVTQFPSHSVIEKGQTVTLRCDPISGHDNLYWYRRVMGKEIKFLLHFVKESKQDESGMPNNRFLAERTGGTYSTLKVQPAELEDSGVYFCASSARKGDGAMEQFFGPGTRLTVL.

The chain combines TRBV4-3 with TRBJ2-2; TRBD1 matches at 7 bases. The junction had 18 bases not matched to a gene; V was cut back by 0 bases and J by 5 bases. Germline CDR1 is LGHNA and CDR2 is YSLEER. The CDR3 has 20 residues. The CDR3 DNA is TGCGCCAGCAGCCAAGATCTAGGTCGGAAGACAGGGTCTTTTACCGGGGAGCTGTTTTTT. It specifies CASSQDLGRKTGSFTGELFF.

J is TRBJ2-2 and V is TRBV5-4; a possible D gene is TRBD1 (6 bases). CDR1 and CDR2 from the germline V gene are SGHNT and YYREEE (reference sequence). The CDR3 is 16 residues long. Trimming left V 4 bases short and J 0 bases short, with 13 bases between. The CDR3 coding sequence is TGTGCCAGCAGCCAATCTGCAGGGGCGAACACCGGGGAGCTGTTTTTT. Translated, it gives CASSQSAGANTGELFF.

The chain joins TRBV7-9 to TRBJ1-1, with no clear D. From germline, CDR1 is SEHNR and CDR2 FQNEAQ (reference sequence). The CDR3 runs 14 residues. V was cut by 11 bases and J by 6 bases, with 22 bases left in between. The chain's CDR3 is CAAAREVKFAEAFF. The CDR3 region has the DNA TGTGCCGCAGCCCGGGAGGTTAAGTTTGCTGAAGCTTTCTTT.

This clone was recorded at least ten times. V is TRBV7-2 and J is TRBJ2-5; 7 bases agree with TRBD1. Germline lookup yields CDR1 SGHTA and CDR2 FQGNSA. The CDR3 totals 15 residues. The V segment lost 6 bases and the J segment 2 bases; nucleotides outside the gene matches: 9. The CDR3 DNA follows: TGTGCCAGCAGTCAAGGGGGCTACCGGCAAGAGACCCAGTACTTC. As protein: CASSQGGYRQETQYF. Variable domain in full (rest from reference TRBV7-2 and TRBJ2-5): GAGVSQSPSNKVTEKGKDVELRCDPISGHTALYWYRQSLGQGLEFLIYFQGNSAPDKSGLPSDRFSAERTGGSVSTLTIQRTQQEDSAVYLCASSQGGYRQETQYFGPGTRLLVL.

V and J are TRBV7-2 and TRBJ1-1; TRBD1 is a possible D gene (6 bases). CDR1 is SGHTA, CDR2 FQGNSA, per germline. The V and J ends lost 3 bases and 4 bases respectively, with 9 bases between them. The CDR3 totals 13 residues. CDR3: CASSLGASTEAFF. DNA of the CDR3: TGTGCCAGCAGCTTGGGGGCGAGCACTGAAGCTTTCTTT. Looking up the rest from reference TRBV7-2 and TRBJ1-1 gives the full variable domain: GAGVSQSPSNKVTEKGKDVELRCDPISGHTALYWYRQSLGQGLEFLIYFQGNSAPDKSGLPSDRFSAERTGGSVSTLTIQRTQQEDSAVYLCASSLGASTEAFFGQGTRLTVV.

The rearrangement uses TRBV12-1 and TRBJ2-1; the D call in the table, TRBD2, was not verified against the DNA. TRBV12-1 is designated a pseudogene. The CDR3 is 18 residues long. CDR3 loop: CASSQGTSGNVDGDEQFF. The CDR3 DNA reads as TGTGCCAGCAGCCAGGGGACTAGCGGGAACGTGGATGGGGATGAGCAGTTCTTC.

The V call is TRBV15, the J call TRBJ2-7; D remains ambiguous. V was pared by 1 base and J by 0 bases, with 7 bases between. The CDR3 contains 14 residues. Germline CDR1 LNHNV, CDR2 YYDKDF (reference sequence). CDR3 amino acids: CATSRGDNSYEQYF. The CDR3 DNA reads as TGTGCCACCAGCAGAGGAGACAACTCCTACGAGCAGTACTTC.

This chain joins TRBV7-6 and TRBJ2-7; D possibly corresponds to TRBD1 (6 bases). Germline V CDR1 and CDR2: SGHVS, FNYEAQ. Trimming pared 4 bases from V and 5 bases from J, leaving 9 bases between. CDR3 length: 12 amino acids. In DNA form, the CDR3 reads TGTGCCAGCAGCTCTGGGGGCCACGAGCAGTACTTC. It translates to CASSSGGHEQYF.

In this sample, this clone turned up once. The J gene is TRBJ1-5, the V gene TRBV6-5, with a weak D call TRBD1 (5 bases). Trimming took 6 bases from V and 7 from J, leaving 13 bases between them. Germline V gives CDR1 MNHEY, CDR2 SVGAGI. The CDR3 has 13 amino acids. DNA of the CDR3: TGTGCCAGCAGCCAGGGATTGAGACAGCCCCAGCATTTT. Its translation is CASSQGLRQPQHF.